These 7 T cell receptor beta chains were all obtained from the same sample, sequenced in a study of cytomegalovirus exposure and HLA in healthy donors (dated by TCRdb to the late 2010s). Library method: the immunoSEQ multiplex PCR assay. For the multiplex PCR, a mixture combining 60 forward primers for TCR Vbeta segments and 13 reverse primers for TCR Jbeta segments was used. The table comes from immuneACCESS by way of TCRdb, which keeps in-frame sequences with V and J called. Part of the clones is missing from these tables; in studies checked, under half for an unresolved V gene and the rest for unknown reasons. The sample includes roughly 160,000 clones, with approximately 80% observed a single time. The ten largest clones capture approximately 1.6% of the sample. The sample taken for sequencing was PBMCs. The receptors originated from a woman aged 25 to 39 in good health and CMV-seronegative.

The chain combines TRBV5-1 with TRBJ2-7, with D perhaps TRBD1 (6 bases). In germline, CDR1 is SGHRS, CDR2 YFSETQ. CDR3 length: 15 residues. Trimming left V 2 bases short and J 6 bases short, with 18 bases between. CDR3 amino acids: CASSLQGAPTGEQYF. The CDR3 nucleotides read TGCGCCAGCAGCTTACAGGGAGCGCCTACGGGCGAGCAGTACTTC.

This chain connects TRBV10-3 to TRBJ1-2, with 9 bases fitting TRBD1. This CDR3 comprises 13 residues. Germline V CDR1 and CDR2: ENHRY, SYGVKD. J lost 4 bases, V lost 6 bases, and 3 bases had no gene match. This chain's CDR3 is CAIRGQGIYGYTF. The CDR3 nucleotides read TGTGCCATCAGAGGACAGGGGATCTATGGCTACACCTTC.

The J gene is TRBJ2-6, the V gene TRBV7-8; no definite D call. Trimming shortened V by 3 bases and J by 4 bases, and 13 bases separated the two germline ends. Germline V lookup: CDR1 SGHVS, CDR2 FQNEAQ. The CDR3 consists of 16 residues. CDR3 bases: TGTGCCAGCAGCTTGGCTAGTTCGCGCGGGGCCAACGTCCTGACTTTC. It is translated as CASSLASSRGANVLTF.

This clone was detected only a few times. CDR3 coding DNA: TGCGCCAGCAGTGCATGGACAGACACCGGGGAGCTGTTTTTT. Its translation: CASSAWTDTGELFF. This rearrangement joins TRBV10-1 to TRBJ2-2, with D perhaps TRBD1 (6 bases). Trimming stripped 4 bases from V and 3 bases from J, with 9 bases between. Germline assignment: CDR1 WNHNN and CDR2 SYGVQD (reference sequence). The CDR3 loop spans 14 amino acids.

In its sample, this clone was seen a few times. The chain uses TRBV6-5 and TRBJ2-1; 10 nucleotides match TRBD1. J lost 9 bases, V lost 2 bases, and 7 bases had no gene match. The CDR3 length is 15 residues. Per germline, CDR1 MNHEY and CDR2 SVGAGI. The CDR3 nucleotides read TGTGCCAGCAGTTACGGACAGGGGGTGAGCACTGAGCAGTTCTTC. It encodes CASSYGQGVSTEQFF.

A single count supports this clone. The chain recombines TRBV9 with TRBJ2-1, with TRBD2 matching over 12 bases. Germline loops: CDR1 SGDLS, CDR2 YYNGEE. The CDR3 length is 16 residues. The J segment lost 6 bases and the V segment lost 4 bases, leaving 8 bases of the junction unmatched. The DNA of the CDR3 is TGTGCCAGCAGCTCCCGTCTAGCGGGAGGGCCCAATGAGCAGTTCTTC. It translates to CASSSRLAGGPNEQFF.

The chain is built from TRBV11-1 and TRBJ2-1, with 7 positions matching TRBD2. The V gene's germline CDR1 is SGHAT and CDR2 FQDESV (reference sequence). This CDR3 spans 15 amino acids. V trimming: 1 base; J trimming: 2 bases; junction bases outside the gene matches: 2. CDR3 DNA: TGTGCCAGCAGCTTAGGTGGGAGGGCCTACAATGAGCAGTTCTTC. It translates to CASSLGGRAYNEQFF. Complete variable domain (other parts from reference TRBV11-1 and TRBJ2-1): EAEVAQSPRYKITEKSQAVAFWCDPISGHATLYWYRQILGQGPELLVQFQDESVVDDSQLPKDRFSAERLKGVDSTLKIQPAELGDSAMYLCASSLGGRAYNEQFFGPGTRLTVL.